This entry features one TCR beta chain sequence. CDR3 length equals 13 residues. The V gene's germline CDR1 is SGHTA and CDR2 FQGTGA. The ends were cut back, 5 bases at V and 1 base at J, with 8 bases in the middle. Documented time point: persistent/refractory GD, antithyroid drugs over 5 years with positive TRAb. Following extraction of RNA from PBMCs, that RNA was used to make the TCR library. The sample is drawn from a study of regulatory T cells in long-lasting Graves disease. Across the whole study: Over-5-year antithyroid drug use with positive TSH receptor antibodies defined persistent Graves' disease in the study.

CDR3-region Arm-PCR and iRepertoire HTBI primers produced the TCR beta libraries. One entry per CDR3 protein, called by TCRdb with MiXCR from the multiplex PCR reads. The sample lists roughly 430,000 distinct CDR3 sequences; roughly 21% were seen once. Sequencing was performed on peripheral blood mononuclear cells (PBMCs), taken when the disease was refractory, from a patient treated with antithyroid drugs. The TCR originated in a female donor with Graves disease. The chain couples TRBV7-3 to TRBJ1-1; D not resolved. CDR3 sequence reads: CASSKQGNTEAFF. CDR3 DNA sequence: TGTGCCAGCAGCAAACAAGGGAACACTGAAGCTTTCTTT.